These T cell receptor beta chains were read from a single sample in a study of T cell responses to AZD1222 COVID-19 vaccine. TCRdb's table, derived via immunoSEQ multiplex PCR, lists solely in-frame clones and lacks some. The sample lists over 120,000 clones, around 93% occurring once. The input for sequencing was peripheral blood, taken 28 days after the second AZD1222 dose. Receptors were obtained from an adult who received the AZD1222 COVID-19 vaccine. Each CDR3 is given with its conserved first and last residue. A D gene is named only where the DNA matches it firmly. Rows give clone size only sometimes, using once, few, many, or a class for an expanded clone.

d_gene,abundance,j_gene,v_gene,CDR3aa,CDR3nt
TRBD1,-,TRBJ1-2,TRBV3-1/TRBV3-2,CASSQPRTGGVYGYTF,TGTGCCAGCAGCCAACCCCGGACAGGAGGGGTCTATGGCTACACCTTC
-,-,TRBJ1-1,TRBV28,CASILWGENTEAFF,TGTGCCAGCATCCTCTGGGGGGAAAACACTGAAGCTTTCTTT
TRBD2,-,TRBJ2-1,TRBV4-3,CASSQDRDYSVNEQFF,TGCGCCAGCAGCCAAGATAGGGACTATTCGGTCAATGAGCAGTTCTTC
TRBD1,-,TRBJ1-2,TRBV19,CASRATGTGASYTF,TGTGCCAGTAGAGCCACCGGGACAGGGGCGAGCTACACCTTC
-,-,TRBJ2-3,TRBV11-2,CASSSSPGNTQYF,TGTGCCAGCAGCTCCTCTCCCGGGAATACGCAGTATTTT
-,-,TRBJ1-2,TRBV7-8,CASTERETNYGYTF,TGTGCCAGCACCGAAAGAGAAACTAACTATGGCTACACCTTC
TRBD1,-,TRBJ2-3,TRBV7-6,CASSTGTGGFTDTQYF,TGTGCCAGCAGCACTGGGACAGGGGGGTTCACAGATACGCAGTATTTT
-,-,TRBJ2-2,TRBV7-2,CASSSTGGAGELFF,TGTGCCAGCAGCTCCACAGGGGGGGCCGGGGAGCTGTTTTTT
TRBD1,-,TRBJ1-2,TRBV5-4,CASSSTGNYGYTF,TGTGCCAGCAGCTCGACAGGGAATTATGGCTACACCTTC
TRBD1,-,TRBJ1-1,TRBV4-3,CASSQDQDRGRMNTEAFF,TGCGCCAGCAGCCAAGATCAAGACAGGGGACGCATGAACACTGAAGCTTTCTTT
-,-,TRBJ1-2,TRBV11-2,CASSGGPGAWDYGYTF,TGTGCCAGCAGCGGTGGCCCTGGGGCGTGGGACTATGGCTACACCTTC
-,-,TRBJ2-7,TRBV4-1,CASSPLTGISSF,TGCGCCAGCAGCCCTCTTACCGGGATCTCGAGTTTC
TRBD1,-,TRBJ1-2,TRBV6-5,CASSSPHGTGICTF,TGTGCCAGCAGTTCTCCCCACGGGACAGGGATTTGCACCTTC
-,-,TRBJ2-5,TRBV12-1,CASSFVPAVPEETQYF,TGTGCCAGCAGCTTTGTACCAGCAGTCCCGGAGGAGACCCAGTACTTC
-,-,TRBJ2-1,TRBV19,CASSSNPKTRLYEQFF,TGTGCCAGTAGTTCCAACCCAAAGACTAGGTTGTATGAGCAGTTCTTC
-,once,TRBJ1-2,TRBV27,CASSLRHRNSYGYTF,TGTGCCAGCAGTTTAAGGCACAGGAATAGCTATGGCTACACCTTC
-,-,TRBJ1-1,TRBV6-2/TRBV6-3,CASSFTANTEAFF,TGTGCCAGCAGTTTCACAGCGAACACTGAAGCTTTCTTT
-,-,TRBJ2-2,TRBV18,CASSPRGPNTGELFF,TGTGCCAGCTCACCGAGGGGCCCGAACACCGGGGAGCTGTTTTTT
TRBD1,-,TRBJ1-4,TRBV19,CASRMGQGIDEKLFF,TGTGCCAGTAGAATGGGACAGGGAATAGATGAAAAACTGTTTTTT
-,once,TRBJ1-3,TRBV5-6,CASSLASSGNTIYF,TGTGCCAGCAGCTTGGCCAGCTCTGGAAACACCATATATTTT
TRBD2,-,TRBJ2-1,TRBV6-5,CASSLAGVEQFF,TGTGCCAGCAGTTTAGCGGGAGTTGAGCAGTTCTTC
-,-,TRBJ2-7,TRBV24-1,CATSDGGRAYEQYF,TGTGCCACCAGTGATGGTGGCCGGGCCTACGAGCAGTACTTC
TRBD1,-,TRBJ1-5,TRBV28,CASSSNRGGGYQPQHF,TGTGCCAGCAGTTCCAACCGGGGAGGGGGCTATCAGCCCCAGCATTTT
TRBD1,-,TRBJ2-1,TRBV9,CASSVTTGVSYNEQFF,TGTGCCAGCAGCGTAACGACAGGGGTCTCCTACAATGAGCAGTTCTTC
-,-,TRBJ1-3,TRBV5-1,CASSLGPSGGSSGNTIYF,TGCGCCAGCAGCTTGGGCCCCAGTGGGGGATCCTCTGGAAACACCATATATTTT
TRBD2,-,TRBJ2-3,TRBV6-5,CASSYSLTSSTDTQYF,TGTGCCAGCAGTTACTCGCTGACTAGCAGCACAGATACGCAGTATTTT
-,-,TRBJ2-2,TRBV20-1,CSASVRGAGTGELFF,TGCAGTGCTAGTGTGAGGGGGGCGGGCACCGGGGAGCTGTTTTTT
-,-,TRBJ2-1,TRBV11-3,CASSLGYNEQFF,TGTGCCAGCAGCTTAGGTTACAATGAGCAGTTCTTC
-,-,TRBJ2-1,TRBV7-9,CASSRDLNEQFF,TGTGCCAGCAGCCGGGACCTCAATGAGCAGTTCTTC
-,-,TRBJ2-2,TRBV2,CASSLRDTNTGELFF,TGTGCCAGCAGTCTCCGGGACACTAACACCGGGGAGCTGTTTTTT
-,few,TRBJ2-2,TRBV19,CASSMGLSTGELFF,TGTGCCAGTAGTATGGGACTGTCCACCGGGGAGCTGTTTTTT
-,once,TRBJ2-1,TRBV3-1/TRBV3-2,CASSRSFENEQFF,TGTGCCAGCAGCCGGTCTTTTGAGAATGAGCAGTTCTTC
-,-,TRBJ2-1,TRBV5-4,CASSLAAASSYNEQFF,TGTGCCAGCAGCTTGGCGGCAGCTAGCTCCTACAATGAGCAGTTCTTC
TRBD1,-,TRBJ1-2,TRBV4-3,CASSQDGQGVSYTF,TGCGCCAGCAGCCAAGATGGACAGGGGGTAAGCTACACCTTC
TRBD1,-,TRBJ2-7,TRBV15,CATSKDRGEQYF,TGTGCCACCAGCAAGGACAGGGGAGAGCAGTACTTC
TRBD1,-,TRBJ1-1,TRBV11-1,CASSLATGGNTEAFF,TGTGCCAGCAGCTTAGCGACAGGGGGGAACACTGAAGCTTTCTTT
-,-,TRBJ1-5,TRBV5-1,CASSLSGENQPQHF,TGCGCCAGCAGCTTGAGTGGGGAAAATCAGCCCCAGCATTTT
-,once,TRBJ2-4,TRBV28,CASSSGVPKNIQYF,TGTGCCAGCAGTTCAGGCGTACCCAAAAACATTCAGTACTTC
-,-,TRBJ2-2,TRBV11-2,CASSSPTAGVELFF,TGTGCCAGCAGCTCCCCTACCGCAGGCGTAGAGCTGTTTTTT
-,-,TRBJ1-2,TRBV19,CASSTRQVGYGYTF,TGTGCCAGTAGTACCCGACAGGTCGGGTATGGCTACACCTTC
-,-,TRBJ1-4,TRBV7-6,CASSPPHSATNEKLFF,TGTGCCAGCAGCCCGCCCCACAGCGCAACTAATGAAAAACTGTTTTTT
-,-,TRBJ2-1,TRBV6-5,CASSYFSGARGDEQFF,TGTGCCAGCAGTTACTTTAGCGGAGCGAGGGGCGATGAGCAGTTCTTC
TRBD1,-,TRBJ1-1,TRBV7-6,CASSSKPGQVNTEAFF,TGTGCCAGCAGCTCCAAACCGGGACAGGTGAACACTGAAGCTTTCTTT
TRBD2,-,TRBJ2-1,TRBV27,CASSSWTSGSYEQFF,TGTGCCAGCAGTTCCTGGACTAGCGGGAGCTATGAGCAGTTCTTC
TRBD2,once,TRBJ2-7,TRBV20-1,CSASLADPTYEQYF,TGCAGTGCTAGTCTAGCGGATCCCACCTACGAGCAGTACTTC
-,-,TRBJ2-3,TRBV29-1,CSVEDQSTDTQYF,TGCAGCGTTGAAGATCAAAGCACAGATACGCAGTATTTT
-,once,TRBJ1-3,TRBV5-1,CASSSEGGLRGNTIYF,TGCGCCAGCAGCTCCGAGGGGGGTTTGAGAGGAAACACCATATATTTT
-,-,TRBJ2-7,TRBV12-3/TRBV12-4,CASSGDTSYEQYF,TGTGCCAGCAGCGGGGACACCTCCTACGAGCAGTACTTC
-,-,TRBJ1-5,TRBV7-2,CASSLEGQPQHF,TGTGCCAGCAGCTTAGAAGGGCAGCCCCAGCATTTT
-,-,TRBJ1-1,TRBV28,CASISYSRGTEAFF,TGTGCCAGCATCTCGTACTCCAGAGGGACTGAAGCTTTCTTT
-,once,TRBJ1-5,TRBV28,CAITPPGRPNQPQHF,TGTGCCATTACCCCCCCCGGGAGGCCCAATCAGCCCCAGCATTTT
TRBD1,-,TRBJ1-4,TRBV7-2,CASSTRTGPNEKLFF,TGTGCCAGCAGCACAAGGACAGGGCCTAATGAAAAACTGTTTTTT
-,-,TRBJ2-2,TRBV3-1/TRBV3-2,CASSQNGPTATGELFF,TGTGCCAGCAGCCAAAATGGACCTACGGCGACCGGGGAGCTGTTTTTT
TRBD2,-,TRBJ2-3,TRBV7-2,CASSRDSGSADTQYF,TGTGCCAGCAGCCGGGATAGCGGGAGTGCAGATACGCAGTATTTT
-,once,TRBJ2-7,TRBV27,CASSREGREIYEQYF,TGTGCCAGCAGTCGAGAGGGCAGGGAAATCTACGAGCAGTACTTC
-,-,TRBJ1-5,TRBV6-2/TRBV6-3,CASSYFRGRSNQPQHF,TGTGCCAGCAGTTATTTCCGGGGGCGTAGCAATCAGCCCCAGCATTTT
-,-,TRBJ1-4,TRBV9,CASSVAGTTNEKLFF,TGTGCCAGCAGCGTAGCCGGAACTACTAATGAAAAACTGTTTTTT